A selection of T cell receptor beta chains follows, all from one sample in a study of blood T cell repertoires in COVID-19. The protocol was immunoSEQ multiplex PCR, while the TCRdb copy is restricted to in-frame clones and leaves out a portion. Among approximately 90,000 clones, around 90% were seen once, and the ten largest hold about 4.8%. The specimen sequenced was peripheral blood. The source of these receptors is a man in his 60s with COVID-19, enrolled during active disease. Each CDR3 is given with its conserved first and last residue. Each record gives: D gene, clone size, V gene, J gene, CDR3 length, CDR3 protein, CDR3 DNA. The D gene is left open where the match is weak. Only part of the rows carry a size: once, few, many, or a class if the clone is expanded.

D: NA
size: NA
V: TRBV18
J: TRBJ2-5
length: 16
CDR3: CASSPQNTLQQETQYF
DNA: TGTGCCAGCTCACCCCAGAATACATTGCAACAAGAGACCCAGTACTTC

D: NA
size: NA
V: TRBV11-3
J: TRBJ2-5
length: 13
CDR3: CASSLSVQETQYF
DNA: TGTGCCAGCAGCCTAAGCGTCCAAGAGACCCAGTACTTC

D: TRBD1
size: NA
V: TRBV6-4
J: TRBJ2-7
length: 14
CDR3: CASPPGTGHYEQYF
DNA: TGTGCCAGCCCCCCGGGGACAGGGCACTACGAGCAGTACTTC

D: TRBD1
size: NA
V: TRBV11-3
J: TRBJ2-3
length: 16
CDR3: CASSRDRASSTDTQYF
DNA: TGTGCCAGCAGCCGAGACAGGGCCTCTAGCACAGATACGCAGTATTTT

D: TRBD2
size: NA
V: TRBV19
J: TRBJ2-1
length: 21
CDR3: CASSIISQGGLAGGPVNEQFF
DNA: TGTGCCAGTAGTATAATTTCCCAGGGGGGACTAGCGGGAGGGCCGGTCAATGAGCAGTTCTTC

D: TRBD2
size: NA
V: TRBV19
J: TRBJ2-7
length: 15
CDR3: CASSIVGSGRYEQYF
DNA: TGTGCCAGTAGTATAGTCGGTAGCGGGAGGTACGAGCAGTACTTC

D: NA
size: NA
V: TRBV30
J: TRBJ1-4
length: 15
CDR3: CAWSAQLATNEKLFF
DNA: TGTGCCTGGAGTGCACAGCTTGCAACTAATGAAAAACTGTTTTTT

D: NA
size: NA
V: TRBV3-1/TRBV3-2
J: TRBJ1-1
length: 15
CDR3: CASSRMGGRGTEAFF
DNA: TGTGCCAGCAGCCGCATGGGGGGGCGAGGAACTGAAGCTTTCTTT

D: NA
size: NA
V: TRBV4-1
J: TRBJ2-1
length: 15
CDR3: CASSLGHSGYNEQFF
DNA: TGCGCCAGCAGCCTGGGACATTCGGGGTACAATGAGCAGTTCTTC

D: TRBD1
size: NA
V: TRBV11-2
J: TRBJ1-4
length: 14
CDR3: CASGHGTGGEKLFF
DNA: TGTGCCAGCGGCCACGGGACAGGGGGAGAAAAACTGTTTTTT

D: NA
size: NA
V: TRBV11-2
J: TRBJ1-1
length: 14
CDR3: CASSFWQGNTEAFF
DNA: TGTGCCAGCAGCTTTTGGCAGGGGAACACTGAAGCTTTCTTT

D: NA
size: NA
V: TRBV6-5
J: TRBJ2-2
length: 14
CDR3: CASSWRGRSGELFF
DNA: TGTGCCAGCAGTTGGAGGGGGCGTTCCGGGGAGCTGTTTTTT

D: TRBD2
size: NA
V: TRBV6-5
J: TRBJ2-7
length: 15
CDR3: CASSYAGGPSYEQYF
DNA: TGTGCCAGCAGTTATGCGGGAGGCCCCTCCTACGAGCAGTACTTC

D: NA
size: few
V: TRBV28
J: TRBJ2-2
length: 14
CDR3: CASTPAGLTGELFF
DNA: TGTGCCAGCACCCCCGCTGGGCTCACCGGGGAGCTGTTTTTT

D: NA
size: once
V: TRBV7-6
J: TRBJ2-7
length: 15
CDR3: CASSLGAQITYEQYF
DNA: TGTGCCAGCAGCTTAGGAGCACAGATTACCTACGAGCAGTACTTC

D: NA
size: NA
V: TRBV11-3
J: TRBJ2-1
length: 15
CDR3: CASSLEEGSYNEQFF
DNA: TGTGCCAGCAGCTTAGAGGAGGGAAGCTACAATGAGCAGTTCTTC

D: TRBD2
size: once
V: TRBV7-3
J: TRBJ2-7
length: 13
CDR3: CASSARTSLEQYF
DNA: TGTGCCAGCAGCGCACGGACTAGTCTCGAGCAGTACTTC

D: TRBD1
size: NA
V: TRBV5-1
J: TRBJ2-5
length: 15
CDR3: CASSSGQGTRETQYF
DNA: TGCGCCAGCAGCTCAGGACAGGGGACGAGGGAGACCCAGTACTTC

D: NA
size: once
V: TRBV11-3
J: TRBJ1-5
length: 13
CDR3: CASSGGGGQPQHF
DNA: TGTGCCAGCAGTGGGGGGGGCGGTCAGCCCCAGCATTTT

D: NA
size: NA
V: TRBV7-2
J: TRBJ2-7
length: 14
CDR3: CASSLGDRPYEQYF
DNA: TGTGCCAGCAGCTTAGGAGACAGACCATACGAGCAGTACTTC

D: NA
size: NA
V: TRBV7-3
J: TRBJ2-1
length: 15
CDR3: CASSFNTGSYNEQFF
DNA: TGTGCCAGCAGTTTCAACACGGGGTCCTACAATGAGCAGTTCTTC

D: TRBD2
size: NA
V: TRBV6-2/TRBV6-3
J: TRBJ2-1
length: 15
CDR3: CASSWTSGYYNEQFF
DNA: TGTGCCAGCAGTTGGACTAGCGGGTACTACAATGAGCAGTTCTTC

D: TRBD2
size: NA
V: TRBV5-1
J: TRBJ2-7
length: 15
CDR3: CASSLAGVSGYEQYF
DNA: TGCGCCAGCAGCTTAGCGGGAGTTAGCGGTTACGAGCAGTACTTC

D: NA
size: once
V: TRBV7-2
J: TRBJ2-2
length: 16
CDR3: CASSLAPRGYTGELFF
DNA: TGTGCCAGCAGCTTAGCTCCCCGGGGGTACACCGGGGAGCTGTTTTTT

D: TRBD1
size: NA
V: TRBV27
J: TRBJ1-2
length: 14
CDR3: CASSAGQESYGYTF
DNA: TGTGCCAGCAGTGCCGGACAGGAATCCTATGGCTACACCTTC

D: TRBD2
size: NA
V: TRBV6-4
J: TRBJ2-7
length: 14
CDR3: CASSPGLAGGKQYF
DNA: TGTGCCAGCAGTCCGGGACTAGCGGGAGGTAAGCAGTACTTC

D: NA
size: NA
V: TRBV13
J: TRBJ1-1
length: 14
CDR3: CASSQTEMNTEAFF
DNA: TGTGCCAGCAGCCAGACAGAGATGAACACTGAAGCTTTCTTT

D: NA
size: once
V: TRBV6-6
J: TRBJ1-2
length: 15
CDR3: CASSSTGTTNYGYTF
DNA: TGTGCCAGCAGCTCCACCGGGACAACTAACTATGGCTACACCTTC

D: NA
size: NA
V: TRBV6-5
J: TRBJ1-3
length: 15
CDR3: CASRKGEGDGNTIYF
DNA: TGTGCCAGCAGAAAAGGGGAAGGGGATGGAAACACCATATATTTT

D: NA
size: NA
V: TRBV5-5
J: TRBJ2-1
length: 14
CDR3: CASSHPGLYNEQFF
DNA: TGTGCCAGCAGCCACCCGGGACTGTACAATGAGCAGTTCTTC

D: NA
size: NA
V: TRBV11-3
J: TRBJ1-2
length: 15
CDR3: CASSFSQGANYGYTF
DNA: TGTGCCAGCAGCTTTTCCCAAGGAGCTAACTATGGCTACACCTTC

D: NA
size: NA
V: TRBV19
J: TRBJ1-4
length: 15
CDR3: CASSIAGWANEKLFF
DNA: TGTGCCAGTAGTATAGCAGGATGGGCTAATGAAAAACTGTTTTTT

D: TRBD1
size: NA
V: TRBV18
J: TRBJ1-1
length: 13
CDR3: CASSRTGDTEAFF
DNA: TGTGCCAGCTCACGGACAGGGGACACTGAAGCTTTCTTT

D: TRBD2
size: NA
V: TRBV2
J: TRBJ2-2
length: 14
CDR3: CASSGLAGAGELFF
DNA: TGTGCCAGCAGTGGACTAGCGGGAGCTGGGGAGCTGTTTTTT

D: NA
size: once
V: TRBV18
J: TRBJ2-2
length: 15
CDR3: CASSPLRVNTGELFF
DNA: TGTGCCAGCTCACCGCTGAGGGTTAACACCGGGGAGCTGTTTTTT

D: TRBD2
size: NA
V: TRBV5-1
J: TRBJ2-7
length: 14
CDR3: CASSKTSGSFEQYF
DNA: TGCGCCAGCAGCAAGACTAGCGGGAGTTTCGAGCAGTACTTC

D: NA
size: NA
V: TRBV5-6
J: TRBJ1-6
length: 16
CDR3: CASSPRGGRYNSPLHF
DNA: TGTGCCAGCAGCCCCCGTGGGGGGAGGTATAATTCACCCCTCCACTTT

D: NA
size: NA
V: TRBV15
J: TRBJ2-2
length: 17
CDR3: CATSNPGQRGNTGELFF
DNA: TGTGCCACCAGCAATCCTGGACAGCGAGGGAACACCGGGGAGCTGTTTTTT

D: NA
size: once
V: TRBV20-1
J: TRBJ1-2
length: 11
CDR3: CNPRSNYGYTF
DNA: TGCAATCCCCGGAGCAACTATGGCTACACCTTC

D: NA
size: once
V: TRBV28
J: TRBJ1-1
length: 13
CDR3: CASLEGGGTEAFF
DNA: TGTGCCAGCCTCGAGGGGGGAGGGACTGAAGCTTTCTTT

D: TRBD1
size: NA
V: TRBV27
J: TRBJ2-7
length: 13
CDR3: CASSWTGPYEQYF
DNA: TGTGCCAGCAGTTGGACAGGTCCCTACGAGCAGTACTTC

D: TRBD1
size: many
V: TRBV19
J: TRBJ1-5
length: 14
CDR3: CAKPRTGRCQPQHF
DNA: TGTGCCAAACCTAGGACAGGGAGGTGTCAGCCCCAGCATTTT

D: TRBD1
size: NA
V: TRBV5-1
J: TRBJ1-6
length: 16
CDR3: CASSPGTGSYNSPLHF
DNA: TGCGCCAGCAGCCCGGGGACAGGGTCCTATAATTCACCCCTCCACTTT

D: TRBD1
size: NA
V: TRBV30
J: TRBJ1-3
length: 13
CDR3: CARGGQGADTIYF
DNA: TGTGCCCGAGGAGGACAGGGGGCGGACACCATATATTTT

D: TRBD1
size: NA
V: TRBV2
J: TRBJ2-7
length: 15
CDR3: CASRADRGDPYEQYF
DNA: TGTGCCAGCAGGGCAGACAGGGGAGACCCGTACGAGCAGTACTTC

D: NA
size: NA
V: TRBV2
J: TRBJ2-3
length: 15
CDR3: CASSGRSSDTDTQYF
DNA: TGTGCCAGCAGTGGGAGGTCTAGCGACACAGATACGCAGTATTTT

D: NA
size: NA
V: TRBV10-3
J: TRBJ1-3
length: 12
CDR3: CAIRETGNTIYF
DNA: TGTGCCATCAGGGAGACAGGAAACACCATATATTTT

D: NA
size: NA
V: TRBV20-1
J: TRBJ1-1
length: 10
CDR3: CSVLGLEAFF
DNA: TGCAGTGTCTTGGGACTTGAAGCTTTCTTT

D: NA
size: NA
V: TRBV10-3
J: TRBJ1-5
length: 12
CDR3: CAISEKEQPQHF
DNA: TGTGCCATCAGTGAGAAGGAGCAGCCCCAGCATTTT

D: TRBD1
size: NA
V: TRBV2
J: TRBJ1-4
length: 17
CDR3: CASSWGQPQATNEKLFF
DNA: TGTGCCAGCAGTTGGGGACAGCCCCAAGCAACTAATGAAAAACTGTTTTTT

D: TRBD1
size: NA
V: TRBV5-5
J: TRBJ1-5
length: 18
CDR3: CASSRNVGGTGTNQPQHF
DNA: TGTGCCAGCAGCCGAAACGTCGGGGGGACAGGGACTAATCAGCCCCAGCATTTT

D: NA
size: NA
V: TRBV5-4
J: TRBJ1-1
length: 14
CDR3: CASSSGRSNTEAFF
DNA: TGTGCCAGCAGCTCCGGGAGATCGAACACTGAAGCTTTCTTT

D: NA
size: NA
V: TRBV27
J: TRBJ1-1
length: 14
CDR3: CASSQRGLNTEAFF
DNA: TGTGCCAGCTCCCAGCGGGGCTTGAACACTGAAGCTTTCTTT

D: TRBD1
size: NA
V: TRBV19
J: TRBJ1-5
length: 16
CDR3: CASSVSGQGGDQPQHF
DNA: TGTGCCAGTAGTGTATCGGGACAGGGGGGAGATCAGCCCCAGCATTTT

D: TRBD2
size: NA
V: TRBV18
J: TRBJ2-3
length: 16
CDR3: CASSRGTSGRTDTQYF
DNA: TGTGCCAGCTCACGGGGGACTAGCGGGAGGACAGATACGCAGTATTTT

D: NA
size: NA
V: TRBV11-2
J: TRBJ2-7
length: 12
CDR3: CASTPLGDEQYF
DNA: TGTGCCAGCACCCCGTTAGGGGACGAGCAGTACTTC

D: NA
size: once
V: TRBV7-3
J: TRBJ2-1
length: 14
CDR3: CASSLTPEGAEQFF
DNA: TGTGCCAGCAGCTTAACCCCTGAAGGGGCAGAGCAGTTCTTC

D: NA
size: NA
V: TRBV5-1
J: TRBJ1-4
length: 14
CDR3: CASSLYGRNEKLFF
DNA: TGCGCCAGCAGCTTATATGGGCGTAATGAAAAACTGTTTTTT

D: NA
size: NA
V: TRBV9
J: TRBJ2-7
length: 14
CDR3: CASSVAGRGNEQYF
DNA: TGTGCCAGCAGCGTAGCGGGCAGGGGTAACGAGCAGTACTTC

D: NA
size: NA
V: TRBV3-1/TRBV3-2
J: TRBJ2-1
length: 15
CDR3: CASSQDSQSYNEQFF
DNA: TGTGCCAGCAGCCAAGATTCACAGTCCTACAATGAGCAGTTCTTC